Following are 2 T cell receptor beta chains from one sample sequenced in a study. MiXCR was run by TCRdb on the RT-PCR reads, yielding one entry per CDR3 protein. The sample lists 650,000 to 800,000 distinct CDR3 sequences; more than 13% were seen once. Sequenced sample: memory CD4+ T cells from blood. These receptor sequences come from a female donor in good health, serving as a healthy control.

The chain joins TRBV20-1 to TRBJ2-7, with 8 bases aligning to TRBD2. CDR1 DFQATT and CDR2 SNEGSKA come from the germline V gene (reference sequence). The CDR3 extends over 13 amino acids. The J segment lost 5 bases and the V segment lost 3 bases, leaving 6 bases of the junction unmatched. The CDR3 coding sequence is TGCAGTGCTAGCCTCGGGGGGGGTGACGAGCAGTACTTC. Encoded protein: CSASLGGGDEQYF.

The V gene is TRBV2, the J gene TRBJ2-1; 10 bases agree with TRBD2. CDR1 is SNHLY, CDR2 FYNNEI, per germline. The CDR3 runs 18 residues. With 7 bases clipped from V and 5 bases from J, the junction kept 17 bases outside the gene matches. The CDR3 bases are TGTGCCAGCACCCCCCCGGGACTAGCGAGAGTCGGGGACAATGAGCAGTTCTTC. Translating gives CASTPPGLARVGDNEQFF.